The 8 T cell receptor beta chains reported below all come from one sample, sequenced in a study of T cells after yellow fever vaccination. TCRdb itself ran the 5' RACE reads through MiXCR, one entry per CDR3 protein. The profile shows some 350,000 distinct CDR3 sequences, more than 5.5% of them singletons. Sequenced here: PBMCs, sampled 5 days after the yellow fever booster vaccination. These receptors originate from a young man who received the YFV17D yellow fever vaccine.

On this clonotype: This could be a read error, since a much larger clone is one nucleotide away. This chain connects TRBV10-3 to TRBJ2-1, with a possible D match to TRBD2 (5 bases). The CDR3 extends over 15 amino acids. V was clipped by 8 bases and J by 2 bases, with 16 bases between them. Germline CDR1 ENHRY, CDR2 SYGVKD. As DNA, the CDR3 is TGTGCCATCGGTGGAGGTTCGGTAGCCTACAATGAGCAGTTCTTC. It is translated as CAIGGGSVAYNEQFF.

The chain employs TRBV12-3 or TRBV12-4 and TRBJ2-7; TRBD1 matches 7 bases. This CDR3 is built from 13 residues. The J segment lost 6 bases and the V segment lost 4 bases, leaving 6 bases of the junction unmatched. The CDR3 reads CASSYEDRSEQYF. The CDR3 DNA reads as TGTGCCAGCAGTTACGAGGACAGGAGCGAGCAGTACTTC.

This clonotype was picked up many times. V gene TRBV4-3 combines with J gene TRBJ1-2, with 9 bases aligning to TRBD1. The germline gives CDR1 LGHNA, CDR2 YSLEER. The length of the CDR3 is 16 residues. The V segment lost 2 bases and the J segment 0 bases; nucleotides outside the gene matches: 4. In DNA form, the CDR3 reads TGCGCCAGCAGCCAATCTAGACAGGGGGCTAACTATGGCTACACCTTC. Its translation is CASSQSRQGANYGYTF.

This clonotype was recorded at least ten times. The chain combines TRBV6-5 with TRBJ2-5; 10 bases map to TRBD1. CDR3 size: 16 residues. CDR1 and CDR2 (germline): MNHEY, SVGAGI. Unmatched junction bases numbered 10, after V lost 4 bases and J lost 5 bases. CDR3 coding DNA: TGTGCCAGCAGTTCCCCGGGACAGGGGACGGGGGAGACCCAGTACTTC. This sequence encodes CASSSPGQGTGETQYF.

At least ten counts were recorded for this clonotype. The rearrangement joins TRBV18 to TRBJ2-5; no firm D call. Trimming pared 3 bases from V and 7 bases from J, leaving 9 bases between. Germline lookup yields CDR1 KGHSH and CDR2 LQKENI. This CDR3 region has 12 residues. The CDR3 loop reads CASSPDVGTQYF. Here the CDR3 DNA reads TGTGCCAGCTCACCCGACGTAGGGACCCAGTACTTC. Full variable domain (missing parts from reference TRBV18 and TRBJ2-5): NAGVMQNPRHLVRRRGQEARLRCSPMKGHSHVYWYRQLPEEGLKFMVYLQKENIIDESGMPKERFSAEFPKEGPSILRIQQVVRGDSAAYFCASSPDVGTQYFGPGTRLLVL.

This clonotype has a handful of counts. The chain couples TRBV6-1 to TRBJ1-1, with D possibly TRBD1 on 5 matching bases. Germline CDR1 and CDR2: MNHNS and SASEGT. V was shortened by 5 bases and J by 1 base, with 11 bases between the two germline ends. This CDR3 is 14 amino acids long. CDR3 DNA sequence: TGTGCCAGCAGTCCCGGAGGGGAGAACACTGAAGCTTTCTTT. It yields the protein CASSPGGENTEAFF.

The rearrangement links TRBV20-1 to TRBJ2-5, with D possibly matching TRBD2 (5 bases). V was cut by 0 bases and J by 2 bases, with 10 bases left in between. Germline V gene lookup returns CDR1 DFQATT and CDR2 SNEGSKA (reference sequence). This CDR3 is 14 amino acids long. The CDR3 protein is CSARDTRLQETQYF. In DNA form, the CDR3 reads TGCAGTGCTAGAGATACTAGGCTTCAAGAGACCCAGTACTTC.

This clonotype has at least ten counts. The rearrangement joins TRBV7-2 to TRBJ2-5, with D unresolved. Germline V gene sequence: CDR1 SGHTA, CDR2 FQGNSA. This CDR3 has 15 residues. The V end lost 1 base, the J end lost 2 bases, and 11 bases lay between the germline ends. The CDR3 is CASSLVKGPQETQYF. In nucleotides, the CDR3 is TGTGCCAGCAGCTTAGTTAAGGGCCCTCAAGAGACCCAGTACTTC.